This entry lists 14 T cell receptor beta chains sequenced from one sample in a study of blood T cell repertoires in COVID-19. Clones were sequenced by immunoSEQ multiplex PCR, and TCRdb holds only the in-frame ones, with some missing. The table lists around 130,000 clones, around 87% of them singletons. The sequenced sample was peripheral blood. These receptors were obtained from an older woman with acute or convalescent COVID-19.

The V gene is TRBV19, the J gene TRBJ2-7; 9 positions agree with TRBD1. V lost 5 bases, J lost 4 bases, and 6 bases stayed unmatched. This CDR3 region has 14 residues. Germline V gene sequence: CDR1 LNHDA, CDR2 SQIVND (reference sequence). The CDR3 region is CASSGGTGWYEQYF. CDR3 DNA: TGTGCCAGTAGTGGCGGGACAGGGTGGTACGAGCAGTACTTC.

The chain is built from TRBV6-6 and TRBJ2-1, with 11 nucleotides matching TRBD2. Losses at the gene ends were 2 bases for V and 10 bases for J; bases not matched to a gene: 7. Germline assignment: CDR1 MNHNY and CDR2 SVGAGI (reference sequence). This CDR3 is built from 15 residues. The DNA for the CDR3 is TGTGCCAGCAGTTACCTCACTAGCGGGAGTAGAGAGCAGTTCTTC. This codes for CASSYLTSGSREQFF.

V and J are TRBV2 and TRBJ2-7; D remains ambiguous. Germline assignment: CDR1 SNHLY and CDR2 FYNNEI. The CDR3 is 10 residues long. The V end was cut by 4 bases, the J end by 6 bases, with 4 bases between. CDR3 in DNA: TGTGCCAGCAGTGTCTCCGAGCAGTACTTC. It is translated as CASSVSEQYF.

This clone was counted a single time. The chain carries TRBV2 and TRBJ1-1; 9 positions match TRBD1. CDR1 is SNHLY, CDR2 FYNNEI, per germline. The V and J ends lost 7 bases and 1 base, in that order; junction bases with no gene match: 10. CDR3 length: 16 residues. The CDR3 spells CASIFTGGPRNTEAFF. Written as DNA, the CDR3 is TGTGCCAGCATTTTCACAGGGGGCCCAAGGAACACTGAAGCTTTCTTT.

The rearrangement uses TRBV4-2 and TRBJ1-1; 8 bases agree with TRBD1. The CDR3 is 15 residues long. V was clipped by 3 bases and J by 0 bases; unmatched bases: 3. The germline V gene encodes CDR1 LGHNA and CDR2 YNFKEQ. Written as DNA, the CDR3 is TGTGCCAGCAGCCATACACAGGGGGTGAACACTGAAGCTTTCTTT. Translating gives CASSHTQGVNTEAFF.

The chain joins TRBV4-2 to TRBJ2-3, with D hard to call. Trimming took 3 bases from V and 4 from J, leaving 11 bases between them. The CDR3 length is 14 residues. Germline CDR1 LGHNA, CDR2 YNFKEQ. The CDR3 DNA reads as TGTGCCAGCAGCCAGGGTCCTGAGGCAGATACGCAGTATTTT. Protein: CASSQGPEADTQYF.

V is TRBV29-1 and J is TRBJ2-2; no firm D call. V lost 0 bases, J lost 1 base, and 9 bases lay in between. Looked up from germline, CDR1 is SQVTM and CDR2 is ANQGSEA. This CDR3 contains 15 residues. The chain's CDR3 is CSVEDQRKNTGELFF. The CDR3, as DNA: TGCAGCGTTGAAGATCAGCGCAAGAACACCGGGGAGCTGTTTTTT.

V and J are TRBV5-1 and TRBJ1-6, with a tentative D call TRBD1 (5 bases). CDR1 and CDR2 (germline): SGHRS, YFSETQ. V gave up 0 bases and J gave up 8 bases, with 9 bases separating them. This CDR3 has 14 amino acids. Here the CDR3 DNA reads TGCGCCAGCAGCTTGGGGAGGGGAGATTCACCCCTCCACTTT. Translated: CASSLGRGDSPLHF.

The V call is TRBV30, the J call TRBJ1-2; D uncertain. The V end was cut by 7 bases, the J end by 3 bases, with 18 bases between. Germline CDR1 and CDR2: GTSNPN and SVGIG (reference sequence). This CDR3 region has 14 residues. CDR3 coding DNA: TGTGCCTATCAATACCATCAACTCTACTATGGCTACACCTTC. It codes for CAYQYHQLYYGYTF.

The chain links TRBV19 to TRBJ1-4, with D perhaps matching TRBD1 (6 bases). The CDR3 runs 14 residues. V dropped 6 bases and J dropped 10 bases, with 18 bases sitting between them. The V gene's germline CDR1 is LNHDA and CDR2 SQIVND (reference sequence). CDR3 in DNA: TGTGCCAGTAGCGAACCGGGACACCTTGGAAAACTGTTTTTT. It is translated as CASSEPGHLGKLFF.

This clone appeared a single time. The CDR3 sequence is CASSVAGATDTQYF. The CDR3 DNA reads as TGTGCCAGCAGCGTAGCGGGAGCGACAGATACGCAGTATTTT. The gene calls are TRBV9 and TRBJ2-3, with a tentative D call TRBD2 (6 bases). CDR1 and CDR2 (germline): SGDLS, YYNGEE. This CDR3 comprises 14 residues. The germline V and J ends were trimmed by 0 bases and 3 bases, with 8 bases remaining between them.

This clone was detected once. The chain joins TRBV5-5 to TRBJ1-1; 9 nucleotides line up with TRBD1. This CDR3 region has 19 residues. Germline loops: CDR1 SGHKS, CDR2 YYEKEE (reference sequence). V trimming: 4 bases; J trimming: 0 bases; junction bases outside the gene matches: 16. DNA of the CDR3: TGTGCCAGCAGCATCCGGGACAGGGACCCTTTGATCATGAACACTGAAGCTTTCTTT. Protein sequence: CASSIRDRDPLIMNTEAFF.

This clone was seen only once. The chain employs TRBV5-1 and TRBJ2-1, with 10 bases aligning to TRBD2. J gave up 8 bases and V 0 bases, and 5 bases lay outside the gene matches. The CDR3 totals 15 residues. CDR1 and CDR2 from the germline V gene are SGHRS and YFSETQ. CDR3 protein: CASSLEREGLDEQFF. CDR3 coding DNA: TGCGCCAGCAGCTTGGAGCGGGAGGGTTTAGATGAGCAGTTCTTC.

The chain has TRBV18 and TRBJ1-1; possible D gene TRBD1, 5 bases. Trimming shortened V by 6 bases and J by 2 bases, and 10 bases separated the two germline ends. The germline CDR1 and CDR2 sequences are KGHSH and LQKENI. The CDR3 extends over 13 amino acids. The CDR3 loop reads CASSGGSNTEAFF. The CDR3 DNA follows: TGTGCCAGCTCGGGGGGGAGTAACACTGAAGCTTTCTTT.